Shown below are 28 T cell receptor beta chains from a single sample sequenced in a study of CD8+ T cells in alopecia areata listed by TCRdb under 2018. What the time point label conveys for this sample: about 4 weeks on oral tofacitinib. Per the publication, the treatment or condition label means: oral pan-JAK inhibitor, 5-10 mg twice daily. Lesional scalp punch biopsies and peripheral blood were collected from alopecia areata patients. The library was made by the immunoSEQ multiplex PCR assay. To provide template for TCR sequencing, every sample had RNA extracted and reverse transcribed into cDNA. TCRdb stores this immuneACCESS table with in-frame sequences only. Part of the clones is absent; in the studies checked, under half of the shortfall reflects unresolved V genes, and no reason is known for the rest. For this sample the table gives about 13,000 clones, of which around 63% were detected only once. The top ten hold about 6.5% of the sample.

Here the sequenced sample was skin, taken at week 4, from a patient treated with tofacitinib. These TCRs come from a human donor with alopecia areata.

This clone was recorded a few times. This chain uses TRBV6-5 with TRBJ1-6; the D gene is possibly TRBD1 (6 bases). V lost 5 bases and J lost 18, with 20 bases in between. Germline CDR1 reads MNHEY; CDR2 reads SVGAGI. This CDR3 spans 13 amino acids. The CDR3 spells CASSPHLQGENHF. CDR3 bases: TGTGCCAGCAGTCCCCACCTACAGGGTGAAAACCACTTT.

V is TRBV4-3 and J is TRBJ2-3; 7 bases fit TRBD2. Trimming cost V 0 bases and J 4 bases; bases outside gene matches: 7. Germline CDR1 reads LGHNA; CDR2 reads YSLEER. The CDR3 totals 16 residues. The CDR3, as DNA: TGCGCCAGCAGCCAAGAAGCGGGACGTACGGCAGATACGCAGTATTTT. It encodes CASSQEAGRTADTQYF.

CDR3 sequence (DNA): TGCGCCAGCAGCTTGGATCTGGATTTCACTGAAGCTTTCTTT. Protein sequence: CASSLDLDFTEAFF. The rearrangement links TRBV5-1 to TRBJ1-1; D gene unclear. The germline V gene has CDR1 SGHRS and CDR2 YFSETQ. V was shortened by 0 bases and J by 4 bases, with 10 bases between the two germline ends. The CDR3 covers 14 residues.

This sequence joins TRBV11-1 and TRBJ2-7; no definite D call. CDR1 is SGHAT and CDR2 is FQDESV in the germline V gene (reference sequence). CDR3 size: 15 residues. Trimming cost V 1 base and J 0 bases, with 10 bases left between them. The CDR3 here is CASSLDEASSYEQYF. CDR3 coding DNA: TGTGCCAGCAGCTTAGATGAGGCGAGCTCCTACGAGCAGTACTTC.

The V gene is TRBV5-1, the J gene TRBJ2-2; D possibly matches TRBD1 or TRBD2 (5 bases each). Trimming removed 0 bases at V and 4 bases at J, with 10 bases between. The CDR3 totals 15 residues. Germline V gene sequence: CDR1 SGHRS, CDR2 YFSETQ. In DNA form, the CDR3 reads TGCGCCAGCAGCTTGGGGGACCGACGCACCGGGGAGCTGTTTTTT. Its protein product is CASSLGDRRTGELFF.

In nucleotides, the CDR3 is TGTGCCAGCAGCTTATTACCGGGGGCGCGTGGAACCTACAATGAGCAGTTCTTC. Translating it yields CASSLLPGARGTYNEQFF. This chain joins TRBV7-8 and TRBJ2-1; D is perhaps TRBD1 or TRBD2 (6 bases each). The V gene lost 2 bases and the J gene lost 2 bases, with 19 bases spanning the gap. Germline V gene lookup returns CDR1 SGHVS and CDR2 FQNEAQ. This CDR3 comprises 18 residues.

The gene calls are TRBV7-2 and TRBJ2-3; 8 bases fit TRBD2. The CDR3 contains 16 residues. Germline-derived CDR1 and CDR2 are SGHTA and FQGNSA. J gave up 0 bases and V 4 bases, and 6 bases lay outside the gene matches. The CDR3 is CASSSTSVTSTDTQYF. CDR3 bases: TGTGCCAGCAGCTCGACTAGCGTCACTAGCACAGATACGCAGTATTTT.

This clone has just a few counts. The genes are TRBV4-2 and TRBJ2-7, with a possible D match to TRBD1 (5 bases). Trimming left V 1 base short and J 0 bases short, with 10 bases between. This CDR3 contains 15 residues. Germline V lookup: CDR1 LGHNA, CDR2 YNFKEQ. CDR3 loop: CASSQAGSGSYEQYF. DNA of the CDR3: TGTGCCAGCAGCCAAGCAGGGTCGGGCTCCTACGAGCAGTACTTC.

The J gene is TRBJ2-3, the V gene TRBV10-2, with TRBD2 identical over 13 bases. The V segment lost 6 bases and the J segment 0 bases; nucleotides outside the gene matches: 6. The CDR3 consists of 17 residues. Germline assignment: CDR1 WSHSY and CDR2 SAAADI. The CDR3 region has the DNA TGCGCCAGCAGCCCCGGGACTAGCGGGGCGAGCACAGATACGCAGTATTTT. Protein product: CASSPGTSGASTDTQYF.

The V gene is TRBV7-8, the J gene TRBJ1-1; no clear D gene. The CDR3 covers 16 residues. V dropped 4 bases and J dropped 1 base, with 16 bases sitting between them. Germline V gene lookup returns CDR1 SGHVS and CDR2 FQNEAQ. This CDR3 is CASSYNVRSTNTEAFF. CDR3 nucleotides: TGTGCCAGCAGCTATAATGTCAGGTCCACGAACACTGAAGCTTTCTTT.

This chain links TRBV11-2 with TRBJ1-1; no clear D gene. CDR3 length equals 13 residues. V gave up 1 base and J gave up 1 base, with 4 bases separating them. The germline CDR1 and CDR2 sequences are SGHAT and FQNNGV. The CDR3 DNA follows: TGTGCCAGCAGCTTAGGTTCGAACACTGAAGCTTTCTTT. Amino acids: CASSLGSNTEAFF.

This chain links TRBV11-3 with TRBJ2-1, with 12 nucleotides matching TRBD2. The CDR3 length is 16 residues. The J segment lost 7 bases and the V segment lost 5 bases, leaving 9 bases of the junction unmatched. Germline CDR1 reads SGHNT; CDR2 reads YENEEA. This CDR3 is CASSQELAGGSNEQFF. CDR3 in DNA: TGTGCCAGCAGCCAGGAACTAGCGGGGGGTTCGAATGAGCAGTTCTTC.

Only a few counts were recorded for this clone. V gene TRBV4-3 combines with J gene TRBJ2-1, with D uncertain. V was clipped by 0 bases and J by 4 bases, with 4 bases between them. CDR3 length: 13 residues. The germline V gene encodes CDR1 LGHNA and CDR2 YSLEER. CDR3 coding DNA: TGCGCCAGCAGCCAAGATCAGTACAATGAGCAGTTCTTC. This encodes CASSQDQYNEQFF.

The V gene is TRBV29-1, the J gene TRBJ1-3; D is unclear. Per the germline V gene, CDR1 is SQVTM and CDR2 is ANQGSEA. V shed 7 bases and J shed 2 bases, with 15 bases lying between them. The CDR3 is 14 residues long. CDR3 loop: CSAQGRDTGNTIYF. CDR3 in DNA: TGCAGCGCCCAAGGGAGGGATACTGGAAACACCATATATTTT.

The chain carries TRBV30 and TRBJ1-6, with TRBD1 matching 8 bases. This CDR3 contains 13 residues. The junction had 6 bases not matched to a gene; V was cut back by 5 bases and J by 9 bases. Germline values: CDR1 GTSNPN, CDR2 SVGIG (reference sequence). CDR3 DNA: TGTGCCTGGGGACAGGGAGAAGGTTCACCCCTCCACTTT. Its protein is CAWGQGEGSPLHF.

Judged by abundance, this clone is medium-sized. The chain uses TRBV5-6 and TRBJ1-5; TRBD1 might be the D (5 bases). V was cut by 5 bases and J by 4 bases, with 7 bases left in between. Germline V lookup: CDR1 SGHDT, CDR2 YYEEEE. The CDR3 is 12 residues long. The CDR3 DNA is TGTGCCAGCAGTCGACAGAATCAGCCCCAGCATTTT. Translating it yields CASSRQNQPQHF.

This clone appeared once. The rearrangement joins TRBV5-1 to TRBJ2-3, with 7 bases aligning to TRBD2. V lost 4 bases, J lost 5 bases, and 16 bases stayed unmatched. In germline, CDR1 is SGHRS, CDR2 YFSETQ. The CDR3 consists of 17 residues. CDR3 DNA sequence: TGCGCCAGCAGCCCGAAGCGGGGTGTATCTGGGGGAGATACGCAGTATTTT. It encodes CASSPKRGVSGGDTQYF.

CDR3 sequence: CASSVELGETQYF. As DNA, the CDR3 is TGTGCCAGCAGCGTAGAGTTGGGGGAGACCCAGTACTTC. The chain combines TRBV9 with TRBJ2-5; no clear D gene. CDR3 length: 13 amino acids. The V end lost 0 bases, the J end lost 5 bases, and 8 bases lay between the germline ends. Per germline, CDR1 SGDLS and CDR2 YYNGEE.

In its sample, this clone ranks as medium-sized. The chain has TRBV27 and TRBJ1-1; D not resolved. CDR3 length: 14 amino acids. Deletions cut 3 bases from V and 8 bases from J, with 16 bases between. Germline V gene sequence: CDR1 MNHEY, CDR2 SMNVEV (reference sequence). CDR3 coding DNA: TGTGCCAGCAGTTTCCTCCCCGTGGGTTCCGAAGCTTTCTTT. As protein: CASSFLPVGSEAFF.

This clone was counted once. The chain has TRBV4-2 and TRBJ2-5; 10 bases agree with TRBD1. The germline V gene encodes CDR1 LGHNA and CDR2 YNFKEQ. The V segment lost 3 bases and the J segment 4 bases; nucleotides outside the gene matches: 8. This CDR3 comprises 16 residues. As DNA, the CDR3 is TGTGCCAGCAGCCAGCCGGGACAGGGGTCCGGAGAGACCCAGTACTTC. Protein: CASSQPGQGSGETQYF.

This clone was seen a handful of times. The chain carries TRBV7-8 and TRBJ1-4, with D hard to call. Germline V gene lookup returns CDR1 SGHVS and CDR2 FQNEAQ. The germline V and J ends were trimmed by 2 bases and 4 bases, with 5 bases remaining between them. This CDR3 is built from 13 residues. The CDR3 loop is CASSLQVNEKLFF. In nucleotides, the CDR3 is TGTGCCAGCAGCTTACAGGTTAATGAAAAACTGTTTTTT. The full variable domain, in which reference TRBV7-8 and TRBJ1-4 provide the parts outside the CDR3, is GAGVSQSPRYKVAKRGQDVALRCDPISGHVSLFWYQQALGQGPEFLTYFQNEAQLDKSGLPSDRFFAERPEGSVSTLKIQRTQQEDSAVYLCASSLQVNEKLFFGSGTQLSVL.

CDR3 sequence (DNA): TGTGCCAGCAGTTTAGGCCACGAGCAGTACTTC. Its translation is CASSLGHEQYF. This chain links TRBV27 with TRBJ2-5, with D unclear. TRBJ2-7 matches the DNA end more closely, so the J call is doubtful. The CDR3 is 11 residues long. CDR1 and CDR2 (germline): MNHEY, SMNVEV (reference sequence).

This chain uses TRBV11-2 with TRBJ2-3; 7 bases are shared with TRBD1. The length of the CDR3 is 14 residues. Germline assignment: CDR1 SGHAT and CDR2 FQNNGV. With V trimmed by 5 bases and J by 5 bases, 7 bases remained unmatched. CDR3 DNA: TGTGCCAGCAGCCCCCAGCCAGGGGGAGATACGCAGTATTTT. Its translation is CASSPQPGGDTQYF.

The chain links TRBV5-1 to TRBJ2-5; D is ambiguous. Germline lookup yields CDR1 SGHRS and CDR2 YFSETQ. The length of the CDR3 is 12 residues. Trimming pared 1 base from V and 1 base from J, leaving 2 bases between. DNA for the CDR3: TGCGCCAGCAGCTTGCGCCAAGAGACCCAGTACTTC. It encodes CASSLRQETQYF.

The CDR3 nucleotides are TGTGCCAGCACCCAGTGGGCGAACACCGGGGAGCTGTTTTTT. Protein: CASTQWANTGELFF. This chain uses TRBV2 with TRBJ2-2; D is unclear. CDR1 is SNHLY and CDR2 is FYNNEI in the germline V gene. Trimming cost V 7 bases and J 0 bases, with 9 bases left between them. The CDR3 spans 14 residues.

The chain joins TRBV4-1 to TRBJ1-2; 8 positions agree with TRBD1. V was clipped by 0 bases and J by 5 bases; unmatched bases: 5. The V gene's germline CDR1 is MGHRA and CDR2 YSYEKL. The CDR3 covers 15 residues. CDR3 bases: TGCGCCAGCAGCCAAGATAGGACAGGGCAATATGGCTACACCTTC. Protein sequence: CASSQDRTGQYGYTF.

This chain connects TRBV6-5 to TRBJ2-7; D ambiguous. Germline assignment: CDR1 MNHEY and CDR2 SVGAGI. V gave up 5 bases and J gave up 2 bases, with 16 bases separating them. The length of the CDR3 is 15 residues. The CDR3 DNA is TGTGCCAGCAGTAAAGGGTATTTTGGCGCCTACGAGCAGTACTTC. Protein sequence: CASSKGYFGAYEQYF.

This clone turned up a few times. The V and J genes are TRBV6-5 and TRBJ2-7, with 8 bases that match TRBD2. The junction had 12 bases not matched to a gene; V was cut back by 6 bases and J by 5 bases. Per germline, CDR1 MNHEY and CDR2 SVGAGI. This CDR3 has 15 residues. The CDR3 reads CASRSLGGGMDEQYF. The CDR3 region has the DNA TGTGCCAGCAGATCCCTCGGCGGGGGGATGGACGAGCAGTACTTC.